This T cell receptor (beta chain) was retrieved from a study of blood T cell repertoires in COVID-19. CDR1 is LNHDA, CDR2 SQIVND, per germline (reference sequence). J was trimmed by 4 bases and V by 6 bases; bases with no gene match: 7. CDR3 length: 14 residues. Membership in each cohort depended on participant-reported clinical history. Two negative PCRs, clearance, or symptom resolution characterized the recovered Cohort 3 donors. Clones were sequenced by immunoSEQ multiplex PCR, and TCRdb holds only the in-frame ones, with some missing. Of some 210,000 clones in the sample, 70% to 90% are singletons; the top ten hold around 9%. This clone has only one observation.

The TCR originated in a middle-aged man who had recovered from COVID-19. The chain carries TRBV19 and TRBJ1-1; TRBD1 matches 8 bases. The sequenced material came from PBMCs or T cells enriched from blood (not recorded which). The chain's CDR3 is CASSQDTGGTEAFF. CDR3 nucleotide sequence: TGTGCCAGTAGCCAAGACACAGGGGGCACTGAAGCTTTCTTT.